The source of this T cell receptor (beta chain) is a study of cytomegalovirus exposure and HLA in healthy donors. V was clipped by 3 bases and J by 3 bases; unmatched bases: 5. Germline CDR1 LNHNV, CDR2 YYDKDF (reference sequence). The CDR3 runs 16 residues. 60 Vbeta and 13 Jbeta primers were used in PCR. Data came from immunoSEQ multiplex PCR; TCRdb stores just in-frame clones and leaves some out. The sample holds approximately 170,000 clones, over 80% seen once. These donors, healthy bone marrow donors, were studied. Findings of the study overall: A later analysis found TCR association rates differed by HLA locus, highest for DRB1 and lowest for HLA-C. Being productive about 87% or about 30% of the time was typical of most TCR beta V segments in an earlier analysis. Investigators reported 150 to 200 TCR beta chains as tied to cytomegalovirus.

About this clone itself: Its antigen is unidentified.

The rearrangement joins TRBV15 to TRBJ2-4; 10 bases are a match to TRBD1. The sequencing sample was made of PBMCs. This clonotype originated in a boy aged 2 to 10 in good health and CMV-seronegative. The DNA of the CDR3 is TGTGCCACCAGCAGTGACAGGGGGCGCATCAAAAACATTCAGTACTTC. This translates into CATSSDRGRIKNIQYF.